This TCR beta chain came from a study of cytomegalovirus exposure and HLA in healthy donors. Overall study context: Among the 398 genotyped donors, over 70% were placed in the Caucasian-associated ancestry cluster. General study findings and limits: Earlier analysis yielded a pattern in which most TCR beta V segments were productive about 90% or about 30% of the time. Analysis was carried out at a later point, and it linked a missense DCLRE1C variant to TCR beta V- and J-gene trimming.

Turning to this clone: What it binds is not known.

PCR primers comprised 60 Vbeta and 13 Jbeta primers. Method: immunoSEQ multiplex PCR; TCRdb's copy keeps in-frame clones and lacks some. The table includes approximately 180,000 clones, about four fifths detected once. The germline V gene encodes CDR1 LNHDA and CDR2 SQIVND (reference sequence). CDR3 size: 15 residues. Unmatched junction bases numbered 10, after V lost 4 bases and J lost 7 bases. The rearrangement uses TRBV19 and TRBJ1-1; 9 bases fit TRBD1. The receptor was derived from a male donor in good health and CMV-seronegative. The sample taken for sequencing was PBMCs. CDR3 amino acids: CASSTAGTGRVEAFF. The CDR3, as DNA: TGTGCCAGTAGTACGGCCGGGACAGGGAGGGTTGAAGCTTTCTTT. The full variable domain, in which reference TRBV19 and TRBJ1-1 provide the parts outside the CDR3, is DGGITQSPKYLFRKEGQNVTLSCEQNLNHDAMYWYRQDPGQGLRLIYYSQIVNDFQKGDIAEGYSVSREKKESFPLTVTSAQKNPTAFYLCASSTAGTGRVEAFFGQGTRLTVV.